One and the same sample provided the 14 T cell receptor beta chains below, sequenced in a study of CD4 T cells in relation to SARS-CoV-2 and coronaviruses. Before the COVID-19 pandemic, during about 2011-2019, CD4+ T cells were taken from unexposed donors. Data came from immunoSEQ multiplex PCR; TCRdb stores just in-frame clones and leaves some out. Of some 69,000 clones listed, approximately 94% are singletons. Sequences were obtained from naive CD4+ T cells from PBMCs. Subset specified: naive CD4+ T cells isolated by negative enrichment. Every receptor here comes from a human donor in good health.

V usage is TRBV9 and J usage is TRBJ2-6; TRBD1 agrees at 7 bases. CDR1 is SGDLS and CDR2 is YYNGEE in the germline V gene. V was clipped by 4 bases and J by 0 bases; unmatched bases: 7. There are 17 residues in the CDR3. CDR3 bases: TGTGCCAGCAGCCCCCGGGACAGATTCTCTGGGGCCAACGTCCTGACTTTC. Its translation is CASSPRDRFSGANVLTF.

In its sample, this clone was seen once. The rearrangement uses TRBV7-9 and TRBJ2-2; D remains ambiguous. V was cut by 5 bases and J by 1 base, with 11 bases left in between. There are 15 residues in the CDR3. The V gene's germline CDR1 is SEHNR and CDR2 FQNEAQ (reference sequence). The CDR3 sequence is CASSPIRLNTGELFF. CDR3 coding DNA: TGTGCCAGCAGCCCAATACGGTTGAACACCGGGGAGCTGTTTTTT.

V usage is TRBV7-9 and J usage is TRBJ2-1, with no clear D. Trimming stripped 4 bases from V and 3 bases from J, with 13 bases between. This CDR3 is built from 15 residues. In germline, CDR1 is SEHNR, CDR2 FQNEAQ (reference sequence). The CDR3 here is CASSSGRNFYNEQFF. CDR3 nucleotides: TGTGCCAGCAGCTCTGGTAGGAACTTCTACAATGAGCAGTTCTTC.

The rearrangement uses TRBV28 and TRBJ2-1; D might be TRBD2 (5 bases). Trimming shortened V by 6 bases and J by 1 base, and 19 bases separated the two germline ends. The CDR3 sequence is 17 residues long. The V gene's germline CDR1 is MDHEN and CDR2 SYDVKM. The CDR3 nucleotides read TGTGCCAGCAGCCCAGGAGGCAACTGGCTGTCCTACAATGAGCAGTTCTTC. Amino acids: CASSPGGNWLSYNEQFF.

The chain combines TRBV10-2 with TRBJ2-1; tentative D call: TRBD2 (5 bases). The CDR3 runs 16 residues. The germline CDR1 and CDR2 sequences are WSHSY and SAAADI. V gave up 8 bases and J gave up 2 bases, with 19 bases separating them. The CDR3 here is CASGILERGPYNEQFF. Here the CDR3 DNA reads TGCGCCAGCGGAATACTAGAACGGGGTCCCTACAATGAGCAGTTCTTC.

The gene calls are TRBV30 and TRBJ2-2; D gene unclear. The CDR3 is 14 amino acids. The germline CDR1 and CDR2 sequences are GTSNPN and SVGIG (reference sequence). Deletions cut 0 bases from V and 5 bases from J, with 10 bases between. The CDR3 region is CAWSVRRLTGELFF. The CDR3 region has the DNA TGTGCCTGGAGTGTACGAAGACTTACCGGGGAGCTGTTTTTT.

CDR3 protein: CASSPRVRTDATDTQYF. Written as DNA, the CDR3 is TGTGCCAGCAGCCCTAGAGTCCGGACGGATGCCACAGATACGCAGTATTTT. The chain has TRBV13 and TRBJ2-3; D ambiguous. CDR3 length: 17 amino acids. The V and J ends lost 5 bases and 2 bases respectively, with 20 bases between them. Germline V lookup: CDR1 PRHDT, CDR2 FYEKMQ (reference sequence).

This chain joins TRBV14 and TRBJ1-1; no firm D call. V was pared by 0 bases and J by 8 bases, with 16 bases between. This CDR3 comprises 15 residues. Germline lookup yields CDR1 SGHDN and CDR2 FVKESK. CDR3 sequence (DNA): TGTGCCAGCAGCCAAGATACGGTCACCGGGAGCGAAGCTTTCTTT. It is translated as CASSQDTVTGSEAFF.

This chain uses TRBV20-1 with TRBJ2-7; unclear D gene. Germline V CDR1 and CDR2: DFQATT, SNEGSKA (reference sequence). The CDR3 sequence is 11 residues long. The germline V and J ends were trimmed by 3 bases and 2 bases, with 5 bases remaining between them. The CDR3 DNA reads TGCAGTGCTAGGGGCACCTACGAGCAGTACTTC. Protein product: CSARGTYEQYF.

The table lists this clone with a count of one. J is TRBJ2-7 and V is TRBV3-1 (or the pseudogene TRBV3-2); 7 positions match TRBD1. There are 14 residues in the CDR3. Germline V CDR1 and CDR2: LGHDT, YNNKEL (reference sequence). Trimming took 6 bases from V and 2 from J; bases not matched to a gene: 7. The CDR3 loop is CASRGDSKAYEQYF. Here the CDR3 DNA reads TGTGCCAGCAGGGGGGACAGTAAAGCCTACGAGCAGTACTTC.

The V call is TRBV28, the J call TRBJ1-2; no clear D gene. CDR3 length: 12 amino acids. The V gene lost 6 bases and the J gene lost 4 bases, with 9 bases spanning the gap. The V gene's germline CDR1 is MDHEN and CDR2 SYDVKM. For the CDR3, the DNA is TGTGCCAGCAGGACGGGTGTCTATGGCTACACCTTC. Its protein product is CASRTGVYGYTF.

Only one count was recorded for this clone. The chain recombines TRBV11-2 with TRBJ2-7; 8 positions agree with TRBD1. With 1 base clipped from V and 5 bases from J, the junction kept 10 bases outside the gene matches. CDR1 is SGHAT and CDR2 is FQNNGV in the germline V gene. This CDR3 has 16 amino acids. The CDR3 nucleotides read TGTGCCAGCAGCTTAGTTTCTTGGGACAGGTTCCACGAGCAGTACTTC. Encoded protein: CASSLVSWDRFHEQYF.

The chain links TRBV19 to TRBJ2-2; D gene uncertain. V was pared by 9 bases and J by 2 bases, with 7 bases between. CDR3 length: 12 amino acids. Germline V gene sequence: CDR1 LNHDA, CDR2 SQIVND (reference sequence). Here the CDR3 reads CASSRNTGELFF. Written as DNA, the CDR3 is TGTGCCAGCTCAAGAAACACCGGGGAGCTGTTTTTT.

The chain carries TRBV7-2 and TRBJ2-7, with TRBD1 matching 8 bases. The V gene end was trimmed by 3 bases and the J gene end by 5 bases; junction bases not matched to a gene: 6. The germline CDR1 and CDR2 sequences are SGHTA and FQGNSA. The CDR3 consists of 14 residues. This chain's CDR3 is CASSFNRGKHEQYF. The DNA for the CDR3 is TGTGCCAGCAGCTTCAACAGGGGGAAGCACGAGCAGTACTTC.